Below, 21 T cell receptor beta chains from the same sample are listed, as sequenced in a study of shared clonotypes between healthy human individuals. Naive CD8 cells, CD45RO-negative and positively selected for CCR7, excluded terminally differentiated effector memory CD45RA+ cells. Here immunoSEQ multiplex PCR was the method, and the copy in TCRdb shows in-frame clones only, minus some. The table shows roughly 2,000,000 clones, with 93% occurring only once. Sequencing was carried out using naive CD8+ T cells from PBMCs. The receptors shown here come from a man aged 18 to 35 in good health. Some clones in this sample may be carry-over from other donors' samples.

Only one count was recorded for this clone. The chain has TRBV13 and TRBJ2-5; TRBD1 matches at 10 bases. The CDR3 covers 16 residues. The V gene end was trimmed by 5 bases and the J gene end by 4 bases; junction bases not matched to a gene: 10. From germline, CDR1 is PRHDT and CDR2 FYEKMQ (reference sequence). This chain's CDR3 is CASSPRRDRGSETQYF. DNA for the CDR3: TGTGCCAGCAGCCCACGCCGGGACAGGGGATCAGAGACCCAGTACTTC. Full variable domain (outside the CDR3, taken from reference TRBV13 and TRBJ2-5): AAGVIQSPRHLIKEKRETATLKCYPIPRHDTVYWYQQGPGQDPQFLISFYEKMQSDKGSIPDRFSAQQFSDYHSELNMSSLELGDSALYFCASSPRRDRGSETQYFGPGTRLLVL.

The sample holds one count of this clone. This chain links TRBV7-2 with TRBJ1-3; possible D gene TRBD1, 5 bases. Between the trimmed V and J ends, which lost 5 bases and 0 bases, there was a span of 17 bases. Germline V lookup: CDR1 SGHTA, CDR2 FQGNSA. This CDR3 comprises 17 residues. This CDR3 reads CASSKTPQGLSGNTIYF. The DNA for the CDR3 is TGTGCCAGCAGCAAGACCCCGCAGGGCCTCTCTGGAAACACCATATATTTT. Complete variable domain (other parts from reference TRBV7-2 and TRBJ1-3): GAGVSQSPSNKVTEKGKDVELRCDPISGHTALYWYRQSLGQGLEFLIYFQGNSAPDKSGLPSDRFSAERTGGSVSTLTIQRTQQEDSAVYLCASSKTPQGLSGNTIYFGEGSWLTVV.

V and J are TRBV7-2 and TRBJ2-7; D is possibly TRBD2 (5 bases). Germline values: CDR1 SGHTA, CDR2 FQGNSA. The CDR3 spans 14 residues. V lost 1 base and J 4 bases, leaving 11 bases between the germline ends. In DNA, the CDR3 is TGTGCCAGCAGCTTAGGAGGGATCGGTTACGAGCAGTACTTC. It specifies CASSLGGIGYEQYF. Full variable domain (outside the CDR3, taken from reference TRBV7-2 and TRBJ2-7): GAGVSQSPSNKVTEKGKDVELRCDPISGHTALYWYRQSLGQGLEFLIYFQGNSAPDKSGLPSDRFSAERTGGSVSTLTIQRTQQEDSAVYLCASSLGGIGYEQYFGPGTRLTVT.

CDR3 loop: CASTSYEQFF. The CDR3 DNA reads TGTGCCAGCACCTCCTATGAGCAGTTCTTC. The J gene is TRBJ2-1, the V gene TRBV7-3; D gene uncertain. The V gene's germline CDR1 is SGHTA and CDR2 FQGTGA. The V gene lost 7 bases and the J gene lost 8 bases, with 6 bases spanning the gap. This CDR3 has 10 residues.

The V gene is TRBV2, the J gene TRBJ2-7; D not certain. This CDR3 has 14 amino acids. Germline values: CDR1 SNHLY, CDR2 FYNNEI. V lost 6 bases, J lost 0 bases, and 12 bases lay in between. Here the CDR3 DNA reads TGTGCCAGCAGGCCGGGCCTCAGCTCCTACGAGCAGTACTTC. This codes for CASRPGLSSYEQYF.

The chain uses TRBV10-1 and TRBJ2-7; 7 bases fit TRBD1. This CDR3 contains 13 residues. Trimming took 9 bases from V and 2 from J; bases not matched to a gene: 7. Germline CDR1 and CDR2: WNHNN and SYGVQD (reference sequence). CDR3 loop: CASSRDSPYEQYF. CDR3 sequence (DNA): TGCGCCAGTAGTCGGGACAGCCCCTACGAGCAGTACTTC.

The chain recombines TRBV28 with TRBJ2-2; D is tentatively TRBD1 or TRBD2 (5 bases each). The CDR3 has 13 residues. V lost 3 bases to trimming and J lost 6 bases, with 8 bases between them. Per the germline V gene, CDR1 is MDHEN and CDR2 is SYDVKM. The CDR3 protein is CASSFKGPGELFF. CDR3 DNA sequence: TGTGCCAGCAGTTTTAAGGGACCCGGGGAGCTGTTTTTT.

The chain couples TRBV5-6 to TRBJ2-7; D is ambiguous. The CDR3 is 12 residues long. Trimming pared 3 bases from V and 3 bases from J, leaving 7 bases between. The germline V gene encodes CDR1 SGHDT and CDR2 YYEEEE. The CDR3 sequence is CASSSAYYEQYF. CDR3 sequence (DNA): TGTGCCAGCAGCTCGGCTTACTACGAGCAGTACTTC.

V is TRBV9 and J is TRBJ1-5, with D perhaps TRBD1 (5 bases). This CDR3 comprises 16 residues. The V end lost 0 bases, the J end lost 1 base, and 11 bases lay between the germline ends. Germline lookup yields CDR1 SGDLS and CDR2 YYNGEE. The CDR3 DNA follows: TGTGCCAGCAGCGTAGGAATCGGGGGAAGCAATCAGCCCCAGCATTTT. Translated: CASSVGIGGSNQPQHF.

The chain links TRBV9 to TRBJ2-2, with TRBD1 as a possible D gene (5 bases). There are 13 residues in the CDR3. The germline V and J ends were trimmed by 7 bases and 7 bases, with 14 bases remaining between them. From germline, CDR1 is SGDLS and CDR2 YYNGEE. CDR3 in amino acids: CASGARVGGELFF. CDR3 in DNA: TGTGCCAGCGGGGCAAGGGTCGGCGGGGAGCTGTTTTTT.

This clone was recorded only once. The V and J genes are TRBV5-6 and TRBJ2-7; no clear D. The CDR3 runs 13 residues. Germline loops: CDR1 SGHDT, CDR2 YYEEEE. V lost 0 bases to trimming and J lost 7 bases, with 11 bases between them. The CDR3 coding sequence is TGTGCCAGCAGCTTGGGGTCCGATGAGGAGCAGTACTTC. This codes for CASSLGSDEEQYF.

On this clone: Other DNA sequences from this sample encode an identical CDR3 as well. The chain has TRBV27 and TRBJ2-3; perhaps TRBD2 as D (6 bases). Per germline, CDR1 MNHEY and CDR2 SMNVEV (reference sequence). The length of the CDR3 is 11 residues. The germline V and J ends were trimmed by 8 bases and 6 bases, with 9 bases remaining between them. The CDR3 spells CASGGGDTQYF. The CDR3 DNA follows: TGTGCCAGCGGTGGAGGGGATACGCAGTATTTT.

This rearrangement joins TRBV18 to TRBJ2-1, with D unresolved. The CDR3 consists of 12 residues. V was pared by 6 bases and J by 8 bases, with 11 bases between. CDR1 and CDR2 from the germline V gene are KGHSH and LQKENI. The CDR3 bases are TGTGCCAGCTCCGGTGGGTTCGATGAGCAGTTCTTC. It is translated as CASSGGFDEQFF.

The chain links TRBV28 to TRBJ1-2; a weak D match, TRBD1 (5 bases). Germline CDR1 MDHEN, CDR2 SYDVKM. This CDR3 spans 14 amino acids. V shed 6 bases and J shed 4 bases, with 15 bases lying between them. The CDR3 spells CASRTRQSLYGYTF. CDR3 bases: TGTGCCAGCAGGACCCGACAGTCTCTCTATGGCTACACCTTC.

The CDR3 DNA follows: TGCAGCGCCAGACTTACCGACAGTGGGGCTGGAAATGAAAAACTGTTTTTT. Residues: CSARLTDSGAGNEKLFF. The chain uses TRBV29-1 and TRBJ1-4, with D maybe TRBD1 (5 bases). Germline V gene data show CDR1 as SQVTM and CDR2 as ANQGSEA. This CDR3 is built from 17 residues. V was trimmed by 7 bases and J by 5 bases, leaving 26 bases between them.

A remark on this clone: Other DNA sequences of this sample code for an identical CDR3. This chain uses TRBV4-1 with TRBJ2-7; no reliable D call. With 1 base removed from V and 4 bases from J, the gap between germline ends came to 8 bases. Germline V gene data show CDR1 as MGHRA and CDR2 as YSYEKL. The CDR3 extends over 13 amino acids. Here the CDR3 reads CASSQVEVYEQYF. The CDR3 DNA is TGCGCCAGCAGCCAAGTTGAGGTATACGAGCAGTACTTC.

J is TRBJ2-1 and V is TRBV5-1; D call uncertain. This CDR3 comprises 14 residues. Germline-derived CDR1 and CDR2 are SGHRS and YFSETQ. The germline V and J ends were trimmed by 1 base and 5 bases, with 10 bases remaining between them. This chain's CDR3 is CASSLYYSNNEQFF. In nucleotides, the CDR3 is TGCGCCAGCAGCTTGTATTATTCAAACAATGAGCAGTTCTTC.

The J gene is TRBJ2-5, the V gene TRBV7-9; 8 bases match TRBD1. The V and J ends lost 4 bases and 2 bases, in that order; junction bases with no gene match: 9. The CDR3 runs to 16 residues. Germline V gene data show CDR1 as SEHNR and CDR2 as FQNEAQ (reference sequence). The CDR3 region is CASSSPGQAFQETQYF. In DNA, the CDR3 is TGTGCCAGCAGCTCGCCGGGACAGGCGTTTCAAGAGACCCAGTACTTC.

The chain employs TRBV7-9 and TRBJ2-5, with D perhaps TRBD1 (5 bases). V shed 3 bases and J shed 1 base, with 12 bases lying between them. The CDR3 is 15 amino acids. Germline loops: CDR1 SEHNR, CDR2 FQNEAQ (reference sequence). The CDR3 DNA follows: TGTGCCAGCAGCTTTAGGGGCAGACCCCAAGAGACCCAGTACTTC. Translating it yields CASSFRGRPQETQYF.

This clone has just a few counts. The chain joins TRBV19 to TRBJ1-2; D gene ambiguous. The CDR3 spans 13 residues. CDR1 and CDR2 from the germline V gene are LNHDA and SQIVND (reference sequence). V gave up 6 bases and J gave up 4 bases, with 12 bases separating them. CDR3 sequence reads: CASSFSIPYGYTF. CDR3 DNA sequence: TGTGCCAGTAGCTTCAGCATCCCCTATGGCTACACCTTC. Supplemented by reference TRBV19 and TRBJ1-2, the full variable domain reads DGGITQSPKYLFRKEGQNVTLSCEQNLNHDAMYWYRQDPGQGLRLIYYSQIVNDFQKGDIAEGYSVSREKKESFPLTVTSAQKNPTAFYLCASSFSIPYGYTFGSGTRLTVV.

The CDR3: CASSLGGRAGSGFF. Written as DNA, the CDR3 is TGTGCCAGCAGCTTAGGCGGGAGGGCCGGTTCCGGATTCTTC. The rearrangement joins TRBV7-2 to TRBJ2-1, with TRBD2 matching 9 bases. CDR1 is SGHTA, CDR2 FQGNSA, per germline. V lost 1 base to trimming and J lost 16 bases; unmatched junction nucleotides: 11. There are 14 residues in the CDR3.